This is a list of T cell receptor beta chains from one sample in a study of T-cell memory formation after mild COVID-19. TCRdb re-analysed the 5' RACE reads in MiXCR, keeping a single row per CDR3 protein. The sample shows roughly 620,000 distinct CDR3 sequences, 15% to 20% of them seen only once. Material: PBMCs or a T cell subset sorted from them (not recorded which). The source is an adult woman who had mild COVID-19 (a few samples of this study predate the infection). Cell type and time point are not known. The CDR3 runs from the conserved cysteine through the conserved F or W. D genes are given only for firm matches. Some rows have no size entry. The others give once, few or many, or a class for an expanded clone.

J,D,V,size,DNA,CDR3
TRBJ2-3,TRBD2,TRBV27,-,TGTGCCAGCAGTTTACGGACTAGCGGGATGGATACGCAGTATTTT,CASSLRTSGMDTQYF
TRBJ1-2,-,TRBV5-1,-,TGCGCCAGCAGGGACTTCTATGGCTACACCTTC,CASRDFYGYTF
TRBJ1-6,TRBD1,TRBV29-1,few,TGCAGCGTTGGACAGGGAAGAAATTCACCCCTCCACTTT,CSVGQGRNSPLHF
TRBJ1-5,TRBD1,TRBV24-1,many,TGTGCCACCAGTGCTTCCGGGACAGGCAATCAGCCCCAGCATTTT,CATSASGTGNQPQHF
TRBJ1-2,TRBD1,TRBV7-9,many,TGTGCCAGCAGCCGACGTGGGACAGGGAAGGGCGTCAGCTATGGCTACACCTTC,CASSRRGTGKGVSYGYTF
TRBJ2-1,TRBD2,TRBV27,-,TGTGCCAGCAGTTTAAGGGACTACCTCTCCTACAATGAGCAGTTCTTC,CASSLRDYLSYNEQFF
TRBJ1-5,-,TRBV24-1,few,TGTGCCACCAGTGACCCGAATCAGCCCCAGCATTTT,CATSDPNQPQHF
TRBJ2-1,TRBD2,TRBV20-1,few,TGCAGTGCTCTGACTAGCGGGAGGAATAATGAGCAGTTCTTC,CSALTSGRNNEQFF
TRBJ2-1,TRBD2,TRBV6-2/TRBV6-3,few,TGTGCCAGGTGGGAGAGCGGGACTCCTCGAGGTGAGCAGTTCTTC,CARWESGTPRGEQFF
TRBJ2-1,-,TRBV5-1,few,TGCGCCAGCAGCGAGATTACAGGAGTGAAGGACAATGAGCAGTTCTTC,CASSEITGVKDNEQFF
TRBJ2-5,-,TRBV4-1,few,TGCGCCAGCAGCCAAGGGGGAAATCGGTACCAAGAGACCCAGTACTTC,CASSQGGNRYQETQYF
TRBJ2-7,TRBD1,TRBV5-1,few,TGCGCCAGCAGCTTGTACTCCGGGACAGTCGCCTACGAGCAGTACTTC,CASSLYSGTVAYEQYF
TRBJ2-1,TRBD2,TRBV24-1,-,TGTGCCACCAGTGACCCCACTAGCGCAAGGCCCTACAATGAGCAGTTCTTC,CATSDPTSARPYNEQFF
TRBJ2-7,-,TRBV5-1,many,TGCGCCAGCAGCACCAGGGCTGGGGAGCAGTACTTC,CASSTRAGEQYF
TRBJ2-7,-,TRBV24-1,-,TGTGCCACCAGTGTCGGCGGAGACGAGCAGTACTTC,CATSVGGDEQYF
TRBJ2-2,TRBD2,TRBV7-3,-,TGTGCCAGCAGCCCCCTAGGGACTAGCGGGATAGTGCCGGCCGGGGAGCTGTTTTTT,CASSPLGTSGIVPAGELFF
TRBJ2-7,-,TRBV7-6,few,TGTGCCAGCAGCTCAAGGGGAAGGGCGTACGAGCAGTACTTC,CASSSRGRAYEQYF
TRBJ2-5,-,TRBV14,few,TGTGCCAGCAGCCAAAGAGGAGGAGAGACCCAGTACTTC,CASSQRGGETQYF
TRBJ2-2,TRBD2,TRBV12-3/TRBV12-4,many,TGTGCCAGCAGACCTAGCGGGAGTAACACCGGGGAGCTGTTTTTT,CASRPSGSNTGELFF
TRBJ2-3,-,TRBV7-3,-,TGTGCCAGCAGCTTAGCAGGGGGAGGGACGGGCGATACGCAGTATTTT,CASSLAGGGTGDTQYF
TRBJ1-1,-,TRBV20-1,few,TGCAGTGCTAGAGAGGCCGGGGTTTACACTGAAGCTTTCTTT,CSAREAGVYTEAFF
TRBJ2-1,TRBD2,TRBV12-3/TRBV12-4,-,TGTGCCGCGGGAGGGCCTTTCGATGAGCAGTTCTTC,CAAGGPFDEQFF
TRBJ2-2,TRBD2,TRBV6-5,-,TGTGCCAGCAGCCCCCCTTTGGGGCTAGCGGGGGGCAGCAACACCGGGGAGCTGTTTTTT,CASSPPLGLAGGSNTGELFF
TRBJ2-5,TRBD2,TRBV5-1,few,TGCGCCAGCAGGACGACTAGCGGGAGGGCGGAGACCCAGTACTTC,CASRTTSGRAETQYF
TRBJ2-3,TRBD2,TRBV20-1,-,TGCAGTGCTCCTGGACTAGCGGGGTCCGGCACAGATACGCAGTATTTT,CSAPGLAGSGTDTQYF
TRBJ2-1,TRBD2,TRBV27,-,TGTGCCAGCAGTTTATGGGGCCTGGCGGGAGGGCTCAATGAGCAGTTCTTC,CASSLWGLAGGLNEQFF
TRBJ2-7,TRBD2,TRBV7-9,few,TGTGCCAGCAGCGGGGAGGGCCACGAGCAGTACTTC,CASSGEGHEQYF
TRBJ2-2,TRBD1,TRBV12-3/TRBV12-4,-,TGTGCCAGCACTCTATCGGGACAGGTCACCGGGGAGCTGTTTTTT,CASTLSGQVTGELFF
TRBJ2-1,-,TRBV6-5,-,TGTGCCAGCAGCCAGCGCCGGGGCACGAGAGATGAGCAGTTCTTC,CASSQRRGTRDEQFF
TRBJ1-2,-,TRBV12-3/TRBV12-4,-,TGTGCCAGCAGTCATTCAACAGGGAACCTTAACTATGGCTACACCTTC,CASSHSTGNLNYGYTF
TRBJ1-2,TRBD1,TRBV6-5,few,TGTGCCAGCAGTCCCCTGGCCGGGACAGGGGGCTGGGGCTACACCTTC,CASSPLAGTGGWGYTF
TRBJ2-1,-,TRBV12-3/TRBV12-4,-,TGTGCCAGCTCGGGGCGGGATGCTTACAATGAGCAGTTCTTC,CASSGRDAYNEQFF
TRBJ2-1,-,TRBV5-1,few,TGCGCCAGCAGCTTGGCCCGGCTAACCGGGGATGAGCAGTTCTTC,CASSLARLTGDEQFF
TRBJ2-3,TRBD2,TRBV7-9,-,TGTGCCAGCAGCTCCGGGGCTAGCGGGAGGGCAGATACGCAGTATTTT,CASSSGASGRADTQYF
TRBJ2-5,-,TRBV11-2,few,TGTGCCAGCAAATCTATTAAGGGGGTCCGGGAGACCCAGTACTTC,CASKSIKGVRETQYF
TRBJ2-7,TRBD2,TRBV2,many,TGTGCCAGCATCCTTAGCGGGAGGGTCTACGAGCAGTACTTC,CASILSGRVYEQYF
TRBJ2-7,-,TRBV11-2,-,TGTGCCAGCAGCCAGGCGCAGGTCTCCTACGAGCAGTACTTC,CASSQAQVSYEQYF
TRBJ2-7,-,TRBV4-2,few,TGTGCCAGCAGCCAAGATAGCACGATCCTTTACGAGCAGTACTTC,CASSQDSTILYEQYF
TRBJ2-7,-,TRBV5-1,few,TGCGCCAGCAGCTTGGGGGATCAGGGGAGCGAGCAGTACTTC,CASSLGDQGSEQYF
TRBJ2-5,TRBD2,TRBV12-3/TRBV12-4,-,TGTGCCAGCAGTTTTTTAGCGGGAGGGAAGACCCAGTACTTC,CASSFLAGGKTQYF
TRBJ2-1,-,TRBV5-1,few,TGCGCCAGCAGCTTGGACAGGATGAGTAATGAGCAGTTCTTC,CASSLDRMSNEQFF
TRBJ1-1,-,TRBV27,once,TGTGCCAGCAGCGAAAACAGGGTCACTGAAGCTTTCTTT,CASSENRVTEAFF
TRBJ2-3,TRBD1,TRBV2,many,TGTGCCAGCAGTGAGCAGGGGGTGGCAGATACGCAGTATTTT,CASSEQGVADTQYF
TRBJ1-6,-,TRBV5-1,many,TGCGCCAGCAGCTTCCGTTGGGAGGGGAGGGATTCACCCCTCCACTTT,CASSFRWEGRDSPLHF
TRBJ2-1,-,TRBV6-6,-,TGTGCCAGCAGTCCCCAACTAGCATGGCAGTTCTTC,CASSPQLAWQFF
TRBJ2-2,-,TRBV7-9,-,TGTGCCAGCAGCTTAGTGATGGGCCTTAACACCGGGGAGCTGTTTTTT,CASSLVMGLNTGELFF
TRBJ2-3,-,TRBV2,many,TGTGCCAGCAAAGGGGCAGACACTAGCACAGATACGCAGTATTTT,CASKGADTSTDTQYF
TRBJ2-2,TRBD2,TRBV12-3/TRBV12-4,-,TGTGCCAGCAGTTCCCTAGCGGGAGGTACCGGGGAGCTGTTTTTT,CASSSLAGGTGELFF
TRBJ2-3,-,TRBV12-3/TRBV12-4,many,TGTGCCAGCAGTTTTAGAGATACGCAGTATTTT,CASSFRDTQYF